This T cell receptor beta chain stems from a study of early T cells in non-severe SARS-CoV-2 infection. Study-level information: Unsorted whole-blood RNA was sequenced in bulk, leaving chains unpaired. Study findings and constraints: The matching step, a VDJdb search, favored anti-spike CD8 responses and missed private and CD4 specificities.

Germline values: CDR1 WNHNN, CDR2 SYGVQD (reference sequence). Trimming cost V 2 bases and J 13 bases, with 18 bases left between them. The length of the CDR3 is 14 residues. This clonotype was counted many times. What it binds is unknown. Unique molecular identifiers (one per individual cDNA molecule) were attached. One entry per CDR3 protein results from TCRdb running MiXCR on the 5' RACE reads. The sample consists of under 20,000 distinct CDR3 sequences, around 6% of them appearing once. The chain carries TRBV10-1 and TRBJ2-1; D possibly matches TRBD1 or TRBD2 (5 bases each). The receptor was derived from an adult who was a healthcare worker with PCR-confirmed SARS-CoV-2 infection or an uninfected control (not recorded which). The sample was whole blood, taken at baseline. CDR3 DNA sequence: TGCGCCAGCAGTGAGGGGGGAGTGGTGGCCACCCAGTTCTTC. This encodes CASSEGGVVATQFF.